The sequence of this T cell receptor (beta chain) was determined in a study of blood T cells in healthy people across ages. Whole-study results and caveats: Relative to aged donors, long-lived donors carried more naive CD4+ cells and displayed higher diversity. A roughly linear age-dependent decrease characterized TCR beta diversity per million T cells.

The ends lost 5 bases at V and 5 bases at J; junction bases unmatched: 9. This CDR3 is built from 14 residues. The germline gives CDR1 LGHDT, CDR2 YNNKEL (reference sequence). Healthy individuals of Caucasian origin from Russia, aged 6 to 90, served as donors. A sample-barcoded 5' primer and a J-beta primer mix were used in a second PCR of about 6 to 11 cycles. Each CDR3 protein gets one entry after TCRdb re-called the 5' RACE reads with MiXCR. In the table there are around 650,000 distinct CDR3 sequences, around 32% of which are singletons. On this clonotype itself: No antigen is known for it.

Source material: blood. The sequence was collected from a woman aged 80 or older in good health. The chain joins TRBV3-1 to TRBJ2-7, with 7 bases that match TRBD1. The CDR3 bases are TGTGCCAGCAGCGCAGCTAGAGGGGGCAACGAGCAGTACTTC. Encoded protein: CASSAARGGNEQYF.